The present T cell receptor beta chain was sequenced within a study of high-grade serous ovarian cancer treatment subgroups. Study at large: On average, 14,192 reads and about 7,400 unique TCR beta rearrangements were obtained per sample. Findings and caveats of the study: Tumors within one patient showed repertoire similarity of roughly 0.1 to 0.79. Only CDR3 was analyzed; CDR1 and CDR2 were not.

Clones were read by immunoSEQ multiplex PCR, and TCRdb kept only the in-frame ones, dropping some. This table has about 2,500 clones, approximately 77% appearing once. About this clone: No antigen is known for it.

This CDR3 spans 17 amino acids. Germline V lookup: CDR1 SQVTM, CDR2 ANQGSEA. V shed 4 bases, J shed 0 bases, and the junction held 10 bases outside the gene matches. Tumor samples were taken before definitive surgery or chemotherapy. The source of this sequence is a human donor with high-grade serous ovarian cancer. The sample comprised tumor tissue. The chain combines TRBV29-1 with TRBJ2-1, with TRBD1 matching 9 bases. The chain's CDR3 is CSVVSTGGAGSYNEQFF. CDR3 sequence (DNA): TGCAGCGTTGTCAGTACAGGGGGCGCGGGCTCCTACAATGAGCAGTTCTTC.